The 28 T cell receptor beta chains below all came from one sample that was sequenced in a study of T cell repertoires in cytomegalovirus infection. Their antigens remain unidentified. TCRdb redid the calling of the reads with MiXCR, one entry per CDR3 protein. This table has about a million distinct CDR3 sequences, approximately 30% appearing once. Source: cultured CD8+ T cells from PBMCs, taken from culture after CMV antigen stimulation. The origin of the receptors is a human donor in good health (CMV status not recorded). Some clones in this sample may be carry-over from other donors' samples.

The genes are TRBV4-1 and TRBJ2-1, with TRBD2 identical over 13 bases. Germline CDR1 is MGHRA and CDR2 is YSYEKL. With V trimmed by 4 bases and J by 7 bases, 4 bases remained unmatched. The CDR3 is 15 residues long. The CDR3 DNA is TGCGCCAGCAGCCGAGGGACTAGCGGGGATAATGAGCAGTTCTTC. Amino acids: CASSRGTSGDNEQFF.

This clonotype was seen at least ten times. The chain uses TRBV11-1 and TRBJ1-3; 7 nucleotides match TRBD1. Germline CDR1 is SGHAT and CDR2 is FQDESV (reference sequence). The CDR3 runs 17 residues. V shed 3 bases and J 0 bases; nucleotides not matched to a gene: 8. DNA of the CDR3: TGTGCCAGCAGCTTTCAAGCCGGGACAGCCTCTGGAAACACCATATATTTT. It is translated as CASSFQAGTASGNTIYF.

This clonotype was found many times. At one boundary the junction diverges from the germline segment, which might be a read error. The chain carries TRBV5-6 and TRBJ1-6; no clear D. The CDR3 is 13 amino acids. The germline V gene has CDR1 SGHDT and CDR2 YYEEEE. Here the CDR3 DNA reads TGTGCTAGCAGCTTGGGCGGCCTCTCACCCCTCCACTTT. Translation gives CASSLGGLSPLHF.

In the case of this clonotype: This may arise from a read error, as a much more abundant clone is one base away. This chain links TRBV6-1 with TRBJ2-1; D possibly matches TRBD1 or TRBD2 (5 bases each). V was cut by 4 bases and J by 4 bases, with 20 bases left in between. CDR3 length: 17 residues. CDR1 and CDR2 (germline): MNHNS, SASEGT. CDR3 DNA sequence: TGTGCCAGCAGTGGAGGGGCCGGTGTAATAGGGTACAATGAGCAGTTCTTC. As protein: CASSGGAGVIGYNEQFF.

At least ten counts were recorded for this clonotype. DNA of the CDR3: TGTGCCAGCAGCTTAGGAACCCGGGGACCGAGCTCCTACAATGAGCAGTTCTTC. It translates to CASSLGTRGPSSYNEQFF. The chain links TRBV7-2 to TRBJ2-1; TRBD1 or TRBD2 may be the D gene (5 bases each). The CDR3 sequence is 18 residues long. Germline CDR1 SGHTA, CDR2 FQGNSA. The ends were cut back, 1 base at V and 0 bases at J, with 16 bases in the middle.

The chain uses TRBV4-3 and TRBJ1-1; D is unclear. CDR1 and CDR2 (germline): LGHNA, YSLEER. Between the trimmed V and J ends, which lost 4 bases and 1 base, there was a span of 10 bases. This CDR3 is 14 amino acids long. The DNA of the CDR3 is TGCGCCAGCAGCCTAGACATTGGGAACACTGAAGCTTTCTTT. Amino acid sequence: CASSLDIGNTEAFF.

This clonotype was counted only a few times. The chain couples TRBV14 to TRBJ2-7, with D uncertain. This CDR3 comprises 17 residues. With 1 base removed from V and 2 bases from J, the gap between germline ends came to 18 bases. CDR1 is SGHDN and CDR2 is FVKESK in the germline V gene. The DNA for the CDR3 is TGTGCCAGCAGCCAAGGGTCTGGAAGATCGTCGCCCTACGAGCAGTACTTC. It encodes CASSQGSGRSSPYEQYF.

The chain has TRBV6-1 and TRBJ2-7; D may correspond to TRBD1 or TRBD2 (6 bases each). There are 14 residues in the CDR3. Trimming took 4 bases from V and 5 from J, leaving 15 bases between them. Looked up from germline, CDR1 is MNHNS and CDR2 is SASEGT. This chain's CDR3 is CASSGTGRHDEQYV. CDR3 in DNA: TGTGCCAGCAGTGGAACAGGGAGGCACGACGAGCAGTACGTC.

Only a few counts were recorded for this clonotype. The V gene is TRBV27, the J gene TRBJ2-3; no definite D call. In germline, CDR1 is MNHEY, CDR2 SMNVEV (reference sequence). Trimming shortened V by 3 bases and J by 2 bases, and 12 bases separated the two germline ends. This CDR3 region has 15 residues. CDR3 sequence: CASSFSALFTDTQYF. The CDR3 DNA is TGTGCCAGCAGTTTCTCAGCGTTGTTCACAGATACGCAGTATTTT.

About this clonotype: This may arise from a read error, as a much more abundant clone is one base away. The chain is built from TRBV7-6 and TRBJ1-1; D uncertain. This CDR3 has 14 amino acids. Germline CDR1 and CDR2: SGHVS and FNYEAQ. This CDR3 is CVSSPYGENTEAFF. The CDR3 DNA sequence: TGTGTCAGCAGCCCATACGGGGAAAACACTGAAGCTTTCTTT.

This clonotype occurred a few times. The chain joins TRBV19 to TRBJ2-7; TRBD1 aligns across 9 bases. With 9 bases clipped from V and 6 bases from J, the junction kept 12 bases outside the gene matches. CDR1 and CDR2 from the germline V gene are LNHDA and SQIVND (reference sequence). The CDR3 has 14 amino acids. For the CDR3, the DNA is TGTGCCAGCGGCCTCTCCGGGACAGGGAGCGAGCAGTACTTC. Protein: CASGLSGTGSEQYF.

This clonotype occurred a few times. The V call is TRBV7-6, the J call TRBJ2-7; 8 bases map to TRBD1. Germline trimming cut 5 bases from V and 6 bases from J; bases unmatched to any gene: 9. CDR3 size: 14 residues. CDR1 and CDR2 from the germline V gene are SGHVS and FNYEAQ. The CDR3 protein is CASSLRQGSGEQYF. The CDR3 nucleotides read TGTGCCAGCAGCCTTCGACAGGGGTCGGGCGAGCAGTACTTC.

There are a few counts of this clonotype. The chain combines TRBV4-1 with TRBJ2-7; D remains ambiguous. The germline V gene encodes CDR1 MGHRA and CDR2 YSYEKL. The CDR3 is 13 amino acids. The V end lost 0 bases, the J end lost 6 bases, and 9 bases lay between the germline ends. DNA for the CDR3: TGCGCCAGCAGCCAAGATCAAGGTTCCGAGCAGTACGTC. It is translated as CASSQDQGSEQYV.

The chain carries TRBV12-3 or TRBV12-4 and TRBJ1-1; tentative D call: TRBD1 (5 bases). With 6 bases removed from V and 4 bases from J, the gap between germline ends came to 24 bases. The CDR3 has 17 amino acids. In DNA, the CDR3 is TGTGCCAGCAGGCTCTACGGGACTCCTCCCCAGGGCACTGAAGCTTTCTTT. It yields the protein CASRLYGTPPQGTEAFF.

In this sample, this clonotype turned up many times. Written as DNA, the CDR3 is TGTGCCAGCACCGGCGGGGGCACAGATACGCAGTATTTT. Protein: CASTGGGTDTQYF. The genes are TRBV28 and TRBJ2-3, with D tentatively TRBD2 (6 bases). V lost 7 bases to trimming and J lost 1 base, with 9 bases between them. The CDR3 is 13 amino acids. Germline lookup yields CDR1 MDHEN and CDR2 SYDVKM.

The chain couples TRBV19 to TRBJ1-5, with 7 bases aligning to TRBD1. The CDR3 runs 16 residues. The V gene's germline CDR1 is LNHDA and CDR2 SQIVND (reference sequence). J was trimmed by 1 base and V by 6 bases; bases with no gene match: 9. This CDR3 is CASSLYRGASNQPQHF. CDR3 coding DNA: TGTGCCAGTAGCCTATACAGGGGCGCGAGCAATCAGCCCCAGCATTTT.

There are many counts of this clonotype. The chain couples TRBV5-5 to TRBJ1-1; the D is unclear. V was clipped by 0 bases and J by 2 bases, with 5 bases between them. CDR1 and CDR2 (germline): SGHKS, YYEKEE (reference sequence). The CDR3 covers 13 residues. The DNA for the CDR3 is TGTGCCAGCAGCTTGGATATAAACACTGAAGCTTTCTTT. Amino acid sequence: CASSLDINTEAFF.

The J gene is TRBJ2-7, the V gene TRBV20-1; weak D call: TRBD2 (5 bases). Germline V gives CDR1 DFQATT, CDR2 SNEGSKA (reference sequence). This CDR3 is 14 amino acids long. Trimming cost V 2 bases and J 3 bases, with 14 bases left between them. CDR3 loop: CSARRLPAGYEQYF. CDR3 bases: TGCAGTGCTAGACGACTCCCGGCGGGCTACGAGCAGTACTTC.

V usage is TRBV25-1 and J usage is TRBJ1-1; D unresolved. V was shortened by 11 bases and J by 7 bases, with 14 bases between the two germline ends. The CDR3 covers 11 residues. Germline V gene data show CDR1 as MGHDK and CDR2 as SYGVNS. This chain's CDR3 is CASIRGIEAFF. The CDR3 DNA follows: TGTGCCTCGATTCGGGGTATTGAAGCTTTCTTT.

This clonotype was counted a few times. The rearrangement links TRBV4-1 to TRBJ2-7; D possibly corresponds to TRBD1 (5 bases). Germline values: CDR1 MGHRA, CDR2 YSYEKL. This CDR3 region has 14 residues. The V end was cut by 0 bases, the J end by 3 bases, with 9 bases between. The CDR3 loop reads CASSQDAGNYEQYF. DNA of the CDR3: TGCGCCAGCAGCCAAGATGCAGGGAACTACGAGCAGTACTTC.

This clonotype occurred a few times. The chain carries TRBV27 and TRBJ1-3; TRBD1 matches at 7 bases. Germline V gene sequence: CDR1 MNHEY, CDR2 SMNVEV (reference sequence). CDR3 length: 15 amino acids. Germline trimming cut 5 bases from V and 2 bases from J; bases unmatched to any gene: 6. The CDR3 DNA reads TGTGCCAGCAGTCCATCGACAGGGACTGGAAACACCATATATTTT. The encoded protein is CASSPSTGTGNTIYF.

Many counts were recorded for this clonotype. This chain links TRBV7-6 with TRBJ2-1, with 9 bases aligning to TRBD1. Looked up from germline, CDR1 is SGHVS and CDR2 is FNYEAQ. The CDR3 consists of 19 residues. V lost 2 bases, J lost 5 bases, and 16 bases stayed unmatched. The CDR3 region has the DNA TGTGCCAGCAGCTTACGGACAGGGGCCCTTCCCGTCCTGGACAATGAGCAGTTCTTC. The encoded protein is CASSLRTGALPVLDNEQFF.

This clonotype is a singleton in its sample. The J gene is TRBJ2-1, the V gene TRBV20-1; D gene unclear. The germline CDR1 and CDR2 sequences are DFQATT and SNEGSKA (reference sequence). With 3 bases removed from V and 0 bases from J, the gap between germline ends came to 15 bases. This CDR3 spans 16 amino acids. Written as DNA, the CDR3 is TGCAGTGCTAGCGGCCAACTTGCTAGCTCCTACAATGAGCAGTTCTTC. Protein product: CSASGQLASSYNEQFF.

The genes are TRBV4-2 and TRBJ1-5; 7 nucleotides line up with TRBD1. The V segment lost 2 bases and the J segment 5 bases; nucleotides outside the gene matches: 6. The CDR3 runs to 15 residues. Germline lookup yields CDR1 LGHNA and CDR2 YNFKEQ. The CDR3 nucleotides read TGTGCCAGCAGCCAAACAGGGGAGTGGGATCAGCCCCAGCATTTT. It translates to CASSQTGEWDQPQHF.

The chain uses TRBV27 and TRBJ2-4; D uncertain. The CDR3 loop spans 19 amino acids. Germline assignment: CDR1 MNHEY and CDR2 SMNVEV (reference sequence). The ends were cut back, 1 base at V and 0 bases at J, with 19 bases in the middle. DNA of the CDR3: TGTGCCAGCAGTTTATACAGCCGGCCCAATACATTAGCCAAAAACATTCAGTACTTC. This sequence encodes CASSLYSRPNTLAKNIQYF.

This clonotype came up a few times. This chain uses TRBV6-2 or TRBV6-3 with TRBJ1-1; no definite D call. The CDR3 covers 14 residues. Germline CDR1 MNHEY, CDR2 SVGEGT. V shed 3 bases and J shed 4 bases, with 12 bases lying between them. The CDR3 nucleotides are TGTGCCAGCAGTTATGGCTATGTTCTCACTGAAGCTTTCTTT. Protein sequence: CASSYGYVLTEAFF.

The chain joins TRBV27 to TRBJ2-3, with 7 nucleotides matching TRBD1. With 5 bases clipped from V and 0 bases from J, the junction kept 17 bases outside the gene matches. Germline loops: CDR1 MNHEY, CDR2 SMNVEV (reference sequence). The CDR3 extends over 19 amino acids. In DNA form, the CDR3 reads TGTGCCAGCAGTCCGAAGACAGGGCCCCTCTCCCATAGCACAGATACGCAGTATTTT. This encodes CASSPKTGPLSHSTDTQYF.

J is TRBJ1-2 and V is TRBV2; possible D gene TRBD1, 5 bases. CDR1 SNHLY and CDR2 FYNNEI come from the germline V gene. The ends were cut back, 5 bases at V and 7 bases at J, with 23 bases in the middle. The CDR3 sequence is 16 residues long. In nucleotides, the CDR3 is TGTGCCAGCAGTCATTCTCCCGAGGGACCACACTCTGGCTACACCTTC. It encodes CASSHSPEGPHSGYTF.